This is a list of T cell receptor beta chains from one sample in a study of shared clonotypes between healthy human individuals. Measured with immunoSEQ multiplex PCR; TCRdb has only the in-frame clones, and not every one. The sample includes about 1,800,000 clones, roughly 94% of them seen just once. The source material was naive CD8+ T cells sorted from blood. The source of these receptors is a young man in good health. Each CDR3 is given with its conserved first and last residue. The D gene is left open where the match is weak. Clone size is stated in some rows and not others, as once, few, many or a class when expanded.

v_call	clone_size	cdr3_length	j_call	d_call	cdr3_aa	cdr3_nt
TRBV19	.	15	TRBJ1-5	.	CASSIDSLLNQPQHF	TGTGCCAGTAGTATCGACAGCCTACTGAATCAGCCCCAGCATTTT
TRBV28	.	18	TRBJ2-3	TRBD1	CASSLSGNRGPSTDTQYF	TGTGCCAGCAGTTTGAGTGGGAACAGGGGGCCTAGCACAGATACGCAGTATTTT
TRBV7-9	.	13	TRBJ2-2	.	CASSLEGTGELFF	TGTGCCAGCAGCTTGGAGGGAACCGGGGAGCTGTTTTTT
TRBV5-4	.	11	TRBJ1-1	.	CASSFGAEAFF	TGTGCCAGCAGTTTCGGGGCTGAAGCTTTCTTT
TRBV7-8	.	13	TRBJ2-7	.	CASSGVGGYEQYF	TGTGCCAGCAGCGGAGTTGGGGGCTACGAGCAGTACTTC
TRBV7-6	.	20	TRBJ2-2	TRBD2	CASSLAPGLAGGTNTGELFF	TGTGCCAGCAGCTTAGCGCCGGGACTAGCGGGAGGGACGAACACCGGGGAGCTGTTTTTT
TRBV7-9	.	14	TRBJ2-7	.	CASSLGESPYEQYF	TGTGCCAGCAGCTTAGGCGAATCCCCGTACGAGCAGTACTTC
TRBV7-6	.	17	TRBJ1-1	.	CASSLADLWTANTEAFF	TGTGCCAGCAGCTTAGCGGATCTTTGGACAGCCAACACTGAAGCTTTCTTT
TRBV6-1	once	16	TRBJ1-2	.	CASSDGPRASPAGYTF	TGTGCCAGCAGTGATGGCCCTAGGGCTTCTCCCGCAGGCTACACCTTC
TRBV10-3	.	17	TRBJ2-1	TRBD2	CATLDSSGGPAAGEQFF	TGTGCCACCTTGGACTCTAGCGGGGGCCCCGCTGCGGGCGAGCAGTTCTTC
TRBV4-1	.	15	TRBJ1-1	.	CASSQHPGASTEAFF	TGCGCCAGCAGCCAACATCCGGGGGCTAGCACTGAAGCTTTCTTT
TRBV13	.	15	TRBJ1-1	TRBD1	CASSFYGQGNTEAFF	TGTGCCAGCAGCTTTTATGGACAGGGGAACACTGAAGCTTTCTTT
TRBV2	.	12	TRBJ2-3	.	CASSDLGDTQYF	TGTGCCAGCAGTGATTTAGGGGATACGCAGTATTTT
TRBV19	.	13	TRBJ2-7	.	CASSWQGKYEQYF	TGTGCCAGTAGTTGGCAGGGAAAGTACGAGCAGTACTTC
TRBV6-5	.	14	TRBJ2-1	TRBD2	CASSYSSGNNEQFF	TGTGCCAGCAGTTACTCTAGCGGGAACAATGAGCAGTTCTTC
TRBV7-2	.	14	TRBJ2-3	.	CASSLLAGSDTQYF	TGTGCCAGCAGCTTACTGGCCGGGAGCGATACGCAGTATTTT
TRBV4-2	.	14	TRBJ2-5	.	CASSQDRGEETQYF	TGTGCCAGCAGCCAAGATAGGGGGGAAGAGACCCAGTACTTC
TRBV27	.	13	TRBJ2-7	.	CASSPGVAYEQYF	TGTGCCAGCAGTCCAGGGGTGGCCTACGAGCAGTACTTC
TRBV10-3	.	12	TRBJ1-1	.	CAIKEVNTEAFF	TGTGCCATCAAGGAAGTGAACACTGAAGCTTTCTTT
TRBV5-5	.	13	TRBJ2-3	.	CASSLWGTDTQYF	TGTGCCAGCAGCTTGTGGGGGACAGATACGCAGTATTTT
TRBV5-1	.	15	TRBJ2-3	.	CASSPVRDITDTQYF	TGCGCCAGCAGCCCGGTCCGGGATATTACAGATACGCAGTATTTT
TRBV2	.	16	TRBJ1-5	TRBD1	CASRGQGPGSNQPQHF	TGTGCCAGCAGGGGACAGGGGCCGGGGAGCAATCAGCCCCAGCATTTT
TRBV2	.	16	TRBJ2-2	TRBD1	CASSDTGGGPTGELFF	TGTGCCAGCAGCGATACAGGGGGAGGACCCACCGGGGAGCTGTTTTTT
TRBV4-1	few	14	TRBJ1-6	TRBD1	CASSTGADNSPLHF	TGCGCCAGCAGTACAGGGGCGGATAATTCACCCCTCCACTTT
TRBV19	.	15	TRBJ1-5	.	CASSIGGGWNQPQHF	TGTGCCAGTAGTATAGGAGGGGGGTGGAATCAGCCCCAGCATTTT
TRBV10-3	.	13	TRBJ2-2	TRBD1	CAISTGDTGELFF	TGTGCCATCAGTACAGGGGACACCGGGGAGCTGTTTTTT
TRBV10-3	.	16	TRBJ2-3	.	CAISESYLRVADTQYF	TGTGCCATCAGTGAGTCGTACCTCAGGGTAGCAGATACGCAGTATTTT
TRBV7-6	.	12	TRBJ2-1	TRBD2	CASSPGGEMQFF	TGTGCCAGCAGCCCCGGGGGGGAGATGCAGTTCTTC
TRBV5-1	.	17	TRBJ2-5	.	CASSSNIQDVFGETQYF	TGCGCCAGCAGCTCCAACATCCAGGACGTGTTCGGAGAGACCCAGTACTTC
TRBV30	.	14	TRBJ1-4	.	CAWSDEGTNEKLFF	TGTGCCTGGAGCGACGAGGGAACTAATGAAAAACTGTTTTTT
TRBV29-1	.	13	TRBJ2-3	.	CSVVSLGTDTQYF	TGCAGCGTTGTTAGCCTAGGCACAGATACGCAGTATTTT
TRBV11-2	.	16	TRBJ2-3	.	CASSLVGGLLVDTQYF	TGTGCCAGCAGCTTAGTAGGGGGACTCCTGGTTGATACGCAGTATTTT
TRBV6-6	.	12	TRBJ1-1	.	CASSTVNTEAFF	TGTGCCAGCAGCACAGTGAACACTGAAGCTTTCTTT
TRBV5-6	.	13	TRBJ2-3	.	CASSLERSDTQYF	TGTGCCAGCAGCTTGGAGAGGTCAGATACGCAGTATTTT
TRBV11-2	.	15	TRBJ2-7	.	CASSLEGSEPYEQYF	TGTGCCAGCAGCTTAGAGGGTAGCGAGCCCTACGAGCAGTACTTC
TRBV7-6	.	17	TRBJ2-3	TRBD2	CASSVLAGETTTDTQYF	TGTGCCAGCAGCGTACTAGCGGGAGAGACGACCACAGATACGCAGTATTTT
TRBV5-4	.	14	TRBJ1-1	.	CASSWWGGGTEAFF	TGTGCCAGCAGCTGGTGGGGGGGAGGAACTGAAGCTTTCTTT
TRBV6-5	.	13	TRBJ2-5	.	CASSFGIKETQYF	TGTGCCAGCAGTTTCGGGATAAAAGAGACCCAGTACTTC
TRBV5-6	.	13	TRBJ1-2	.	CASSLEPAVGYTF	TGTGCCAGCAGCTTGGAACCCGCGGTCGGCTACACCTTC
TRBV9	.	13	TRBJ2-5	TRBD1	CASSGQGGETQYF	TGTGCCAGCAGCGGACAGGGGGGAGAGACCCAGTACTTC
TRBV14	.	19	TRBJ1-1	TRBD1	CASSPRSGTGIGRDTEAFF	TGTGCCAGCAGCCCGAGATCCGGGACAGGGATCGGCAGGGACACTGAAGCTTTCTTT
TRBV27	.	15	TRBJ1-1	.	CASCRDTGSCTEAFF	TGTGCCAGCTGCCGGGACACGGGATCTTGTACTGAAGCTTTCTTT
TRBV27	once	15	TRBJ1-2	TRBD1	CASSLGQGALNGYTF	TGTGCCAGCAGTTTAGGGCAGGGGGCTTTAAATGGCTACACCTTC
TRBV2	.	16	TRBJ1-2	TRBD1	CASSGTGAPANYGYTF	TGTGCCAGCAGTGGTACAGGGGCCCCTGCCAACTATGGCTACACCTTC
TRBV6-5	few	14	TRBJ1-1	TRBD1	CASRLTTGFTEAFF	TGTGCCAGCAGGCTGACGACAGGGTTCACTGAAGCTTTCTTT
TRBV5-6	once	12	TRBJ1-1	.	CASSLVATEAFF	TGTGCCAGCAGCTTGGTGGCCACTGAAGCTTTCTTT
TRBV30	.	13	TRBJ2-5	TRBD2	CAWERGSQETQYF	TGTGCCTGGGAGCGGGGGTCCCAAGAGACCCAGTACTTC
TRBV11-2	.	13	TRBJ2-5	TRBD1	CASSFYRGETQYF	TGTGCCAGCAGCTTTTACAGGGGGGAGACCCAGTACTTC
TRBV6-1	.	16	TRBJ1-5	.	CASSEESAYSNQPQHF	TGTGCCAGCAGTGAAGAGTCAGCTTATAGCAATCAGCCCCAGCATTTT
TRBV7-9	.	14	TRBJ2-2	.	CASSKGSNTGELFF	TGTGCCAGCAGTAAAGGGTCGAACACCGGGGAGCTGTTTTTT
TRBV29-1	once	14	TRBJ2-4	TRBD2	CSVGTSGTRNIQYF	TGCAGCGTCGGGACTAGCGGGACTAGAAACATTCAGTACTTC
TRBV7-9	.	16	TRBJ2-2	.	CASSLVLLGEHGELFF	TGTGCCAGCAGCTTAGTCCTTTTGGGGGAGCACGGGGAGCTGTTTTTT
TRBV9	.	17	TRBJ2-1	TRBD2	CASSGGARAGGPNEQFF	TGTGCCTCCTCCGGAGGGGCACGAGCGGGAGGGCCCAATGAGCAGTTCTTC